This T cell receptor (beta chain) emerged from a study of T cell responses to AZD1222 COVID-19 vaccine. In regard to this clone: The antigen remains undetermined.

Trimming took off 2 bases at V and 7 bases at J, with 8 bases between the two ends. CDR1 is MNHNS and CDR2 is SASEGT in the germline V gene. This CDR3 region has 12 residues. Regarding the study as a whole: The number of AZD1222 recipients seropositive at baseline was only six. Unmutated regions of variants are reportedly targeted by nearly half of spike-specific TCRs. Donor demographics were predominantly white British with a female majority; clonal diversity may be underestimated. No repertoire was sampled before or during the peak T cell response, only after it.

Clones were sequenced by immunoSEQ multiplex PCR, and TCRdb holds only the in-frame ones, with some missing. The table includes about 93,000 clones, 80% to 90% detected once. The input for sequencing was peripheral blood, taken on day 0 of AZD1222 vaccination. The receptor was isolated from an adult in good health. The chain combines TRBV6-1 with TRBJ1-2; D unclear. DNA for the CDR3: TGTGCCAGCAGTGAACCCCCCCCTGGCTACACCTTC. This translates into CASSEPPPGYTF.